This entry features one T cell receptor (beta chain) sequence. Its antigen remains unidentified. Genomic DNA, the template, was used for profiling of the TCR beta VDJ and CDR3. TCRdb used MiXCR to reprocess the reads, holding one entry per CDR3 protein. There are 150,000 to 170,000 distinct CDR3 sequences in the sample; around half occur only once, and about 12% lies in the top ten. J lost 0 bases, V lost 0 bases, and 2 bases had no gene match. The CDR3 loop spans 16 amino acids. Germline CDR1 ENHRY, CDR2 SYGVKD. This entry comes from a study of CD8+CD57+ T cells in acquired aplastic anemia. Study observations and caveats: In common between the patients and the controls were approximately 28 CD8+ CDR3 sequences.

Patients chosen for sequencing had CD8+CD57+ cells that had expanded, as shown by flow cytometry. The chain has TRBV10-3 and TRBJ2-3; 8 bases are shared with TRBD2. Sequences were obtained from sorted CD4+, CD8+, or CD8+CD57+ T cells (not recorded which) from PBMCs. The sequence came from a human donor with aplastic anemia. CDR3 bases: TGTGCCATCAGTGAGTCTAGCGGGATAAGCACAGATACGCAGTATTTT. Residues: CAISESSGISTDTQYF.